Shown below are 3 T cell receptor beta chains from a single sample sequenced in a study of tumor-infiltrating lymphocytes in localized non-small cell lung cancer. Data came from immunoSEQ multiplex PCR; TCRdb stores just in-frame clones and leaves some out. This table has about 12,000 clones, 75% to 90% appearing once. Sequences were obtained from uninvolved lung tissue not adjacent to the tumor. These receptor sequences come from a human donor with non-small cell lung cancer.

J is TRBJ2-1 and V is TRBV14, with 8 bases that match TRBD2. CDR1 and CDR2 from the germline V gene are SGHDN and FVKESK. Germline trimming cut 5 bases from V and 6 bases from J; bases unmatched to any gene: 21. This CDR3 is built from 19 residues. CDR3 bases: TGTGCCAGCAGCTGGCTGGAGGCGGGAGGCCTATTGGATGGCAATGAGCAGTTCTTC. This codes for CASSWLEAGGLLDGNEQFF.

The rearrangement uses TRBV19 and TRBJ2-6; D gene uncertain. Germline assignment: CDR1 LNHDA and CDR2 SQIVND (reference sequence). The V gene lost 6 bases and the J gene lost 0 bases, with 9 bases spanning the gap. The CDR3 is made up of 15 amino acids. Written as DNA, the CDR3 is TGTGCCAGTAGCCAACAGATCTCTGGGGCCAACGTCCTGACTTTC. Its protein product is CASSQQISGANVLTF.

This clone was observed a handful of times. The V call is TRBV6-4, the J call TRBJ2-3; 12 bases are a match to TRBD2. Germline trimming cut 4 bases from V and 6 bases from J; bases unmatched to any gene: 5. This CDR3 contains 15 residues. Germline-derived CDR1 and CDR2 are MRHNA and SNTAGT. CDR3 loop: CASSVTSGSGDTQYF. CDR3 sequence (DNA): TGTGCCAGCAGTGTGACTAGCGGGAGCGGGGATACGCAGTATTTT.